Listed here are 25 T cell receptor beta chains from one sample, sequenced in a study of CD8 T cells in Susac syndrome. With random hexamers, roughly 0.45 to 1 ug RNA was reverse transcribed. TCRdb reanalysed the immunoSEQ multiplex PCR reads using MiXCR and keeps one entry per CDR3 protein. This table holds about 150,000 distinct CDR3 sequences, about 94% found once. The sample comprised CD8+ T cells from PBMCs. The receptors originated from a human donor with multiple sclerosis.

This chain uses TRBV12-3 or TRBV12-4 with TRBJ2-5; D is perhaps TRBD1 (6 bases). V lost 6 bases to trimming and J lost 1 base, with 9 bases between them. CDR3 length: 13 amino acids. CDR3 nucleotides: TGTGCCAGCAGCCGGACAGTCCAAGAGACCCAGTACTTC. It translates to CASSRTVQETQYF.

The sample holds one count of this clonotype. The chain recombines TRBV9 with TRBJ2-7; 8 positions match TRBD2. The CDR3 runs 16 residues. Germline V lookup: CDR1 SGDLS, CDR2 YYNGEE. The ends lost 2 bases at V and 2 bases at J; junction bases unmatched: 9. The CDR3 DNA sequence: TGTGCCAGCAGCGTCTCAACTAGCGGCACCCCCTACGAGCAGTACTTC. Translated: CASSVSTSGTPYEQYF.

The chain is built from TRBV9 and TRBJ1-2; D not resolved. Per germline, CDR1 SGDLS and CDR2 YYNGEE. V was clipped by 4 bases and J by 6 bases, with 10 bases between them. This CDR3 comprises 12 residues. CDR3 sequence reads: CASSTRTDGYTF. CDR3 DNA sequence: TGTGCCAGCAGCACCCGGACGGATGGCTACACCTTC.

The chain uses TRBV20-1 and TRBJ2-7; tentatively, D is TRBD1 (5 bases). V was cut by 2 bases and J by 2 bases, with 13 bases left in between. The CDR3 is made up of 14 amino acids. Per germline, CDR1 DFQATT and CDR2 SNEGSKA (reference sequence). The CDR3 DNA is TGCAGTGCTAGATCATCGGACACAACCTACGAGCAGTACTTC. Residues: CSARSSDTTYEQYF.

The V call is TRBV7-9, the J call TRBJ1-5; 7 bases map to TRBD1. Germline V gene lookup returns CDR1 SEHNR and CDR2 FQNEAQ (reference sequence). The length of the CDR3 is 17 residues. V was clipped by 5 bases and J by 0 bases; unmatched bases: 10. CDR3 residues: CASSGGRAGGSNQPQHF. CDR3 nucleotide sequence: TGTGCCAGCAGCGGCGGTAGGGCAGGGGGTAGCAATCAGCCCCAGCATTTT.

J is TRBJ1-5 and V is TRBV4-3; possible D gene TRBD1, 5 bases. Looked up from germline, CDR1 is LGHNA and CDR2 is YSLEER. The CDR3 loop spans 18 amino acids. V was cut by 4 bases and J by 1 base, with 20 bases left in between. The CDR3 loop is CASSPYYAGRGSNQPQHF. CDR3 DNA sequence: TGCGCCAGCAGCCCCTACTACGCAGGGCGGGGGAGCAATCAGCCCCAGCATTTT.

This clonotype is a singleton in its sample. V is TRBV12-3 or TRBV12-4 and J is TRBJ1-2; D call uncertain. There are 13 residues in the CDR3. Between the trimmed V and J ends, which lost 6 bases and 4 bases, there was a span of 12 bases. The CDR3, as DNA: TGTGCCAGCAGCCCTAGTGGTTCCTATGGCTACACCTTC. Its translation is CASSPSGSYGYTF.

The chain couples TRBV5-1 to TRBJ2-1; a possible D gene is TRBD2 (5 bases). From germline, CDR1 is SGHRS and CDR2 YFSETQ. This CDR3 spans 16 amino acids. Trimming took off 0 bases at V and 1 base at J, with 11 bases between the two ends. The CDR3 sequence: CASSLVPGRSYNEQFF. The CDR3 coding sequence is TGCGCCAGCAGCTTGGTTCCGGGGAGATCCTACAATGAGCAGTTCTTC.

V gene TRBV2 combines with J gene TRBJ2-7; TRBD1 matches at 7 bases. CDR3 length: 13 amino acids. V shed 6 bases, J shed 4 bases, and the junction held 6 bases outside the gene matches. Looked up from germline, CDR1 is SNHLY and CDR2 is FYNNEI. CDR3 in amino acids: CASRNGQEYEQYF. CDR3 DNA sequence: TGTGCCAGCAGGAACGGACAGGAATACGAGCAGTACTTC.

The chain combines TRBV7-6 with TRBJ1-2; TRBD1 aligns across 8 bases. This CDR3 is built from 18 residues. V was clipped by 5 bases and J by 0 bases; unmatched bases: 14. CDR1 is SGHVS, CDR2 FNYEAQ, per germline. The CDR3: CASSQGTGTDLANYGYTF. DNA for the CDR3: TGTGCCAGCAGCCAAGGGACAGGCACAGACTTAGCTAACTATGGCTACACCTTC.

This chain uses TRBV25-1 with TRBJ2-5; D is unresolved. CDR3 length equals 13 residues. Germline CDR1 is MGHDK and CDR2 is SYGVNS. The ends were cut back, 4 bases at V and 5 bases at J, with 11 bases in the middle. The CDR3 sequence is CASSGNGEETQYF. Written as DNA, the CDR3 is TGTGCCAGCAGTGGGAATGGCGAGGAGACCCAGTACTTC. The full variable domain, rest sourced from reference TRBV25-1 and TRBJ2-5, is EADIYQTPRYLVIGTGKKITLECSQTMGHDKMYWYQQDPGMELHLIHYSYGVNSTEKGDLSSESTVSRIRTEHFPLTLESARPSHTSQYLCASSGNGEETQYFGPGTRLLVL.

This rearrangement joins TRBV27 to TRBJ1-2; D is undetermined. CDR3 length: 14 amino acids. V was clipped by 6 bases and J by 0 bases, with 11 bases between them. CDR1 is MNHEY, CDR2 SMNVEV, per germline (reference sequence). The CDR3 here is CASSKAPTNYGYTF. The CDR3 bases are TGTGCCAGCAGCAAAGCACCCACTAACTATGGCTACACCTTC.

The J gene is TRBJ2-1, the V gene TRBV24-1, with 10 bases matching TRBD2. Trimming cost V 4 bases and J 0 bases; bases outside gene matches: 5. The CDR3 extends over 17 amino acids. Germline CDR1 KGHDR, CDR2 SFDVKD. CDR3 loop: CATSEGLADPSYNEQFF. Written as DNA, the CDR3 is TGTGCCACCAGTGAAGGACTAGCGGATCCCTCCTACAATGAGCAGTTCTTC.

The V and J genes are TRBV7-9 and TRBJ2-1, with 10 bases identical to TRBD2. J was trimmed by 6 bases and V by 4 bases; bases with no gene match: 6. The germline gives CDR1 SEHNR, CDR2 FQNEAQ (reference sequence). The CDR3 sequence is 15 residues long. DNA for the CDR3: TGTGCCAGCAGCTATGGGACTAGCGCAGGCAATGAGCAGTTCTTC. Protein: CASSYGTSAGNEQFF.

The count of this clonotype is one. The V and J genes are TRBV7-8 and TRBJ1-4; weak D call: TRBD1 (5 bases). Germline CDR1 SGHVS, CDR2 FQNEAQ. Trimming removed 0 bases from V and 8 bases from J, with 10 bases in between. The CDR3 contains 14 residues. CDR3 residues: CASSLAGVKEKLFF. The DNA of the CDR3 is TGTGCCAGCAGCTTAGCAGGGGTAAAGGAAAAACTGTTTTTT.

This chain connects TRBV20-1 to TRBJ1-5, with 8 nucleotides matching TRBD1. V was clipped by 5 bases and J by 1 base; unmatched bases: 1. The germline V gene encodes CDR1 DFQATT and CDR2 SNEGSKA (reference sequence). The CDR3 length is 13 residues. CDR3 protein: CSAWDRSNQPQHF. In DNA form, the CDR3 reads TGCAGTGCTTGGGACAGGAGCAATCAGCCCCAGCATTTT.

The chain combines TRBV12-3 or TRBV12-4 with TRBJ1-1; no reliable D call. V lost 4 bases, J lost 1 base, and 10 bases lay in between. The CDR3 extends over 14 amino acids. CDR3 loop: CASSSGFQNTEAFF. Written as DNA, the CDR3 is TGTGCCAGCAGTTCGGGGTTTCAGAACACTGAAGCTTTCTTT.

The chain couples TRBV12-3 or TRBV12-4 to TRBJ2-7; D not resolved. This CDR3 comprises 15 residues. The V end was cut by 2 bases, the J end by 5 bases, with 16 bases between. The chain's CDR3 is CASSLNPNPDDEQYF. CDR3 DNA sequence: TGTGCCAGCAGTTTAAACCCCAACCCGGACGACGAGCAGTACTTC.

As DNA, the CDR3 is TGTGCCAGCAGCTTAGTAACGACAGGAGGGCACAATGGCTACACCTTC. This sequence encodes CASSLVTTGGHNGYTF. This rearrangement joins TRBV7-8 to TRBJ1-2; tentative D call: TRBD1 (6 bases). Between the trimmed V and J ends, which lost 1 base and 6 bases, there was a span of 18 bases. This CDR3 contains 16 residues. Germline V gene lookup returns CDR1 SGHVS and CDR2 FQNEAQ. The full variable domain, completed using reference TRBV7-8 and TRBJ1-2, is GAGVSQSPRYKVAKRGQDVALRCDPISGHVSLFWYQQALGQGPEFLTYFQNEAQLDKSGLPSDRFFAERPEGSVSTLKIQRTQQEDSAVYLCASSLVTTGGHNGYTFGSGTRLTVV.

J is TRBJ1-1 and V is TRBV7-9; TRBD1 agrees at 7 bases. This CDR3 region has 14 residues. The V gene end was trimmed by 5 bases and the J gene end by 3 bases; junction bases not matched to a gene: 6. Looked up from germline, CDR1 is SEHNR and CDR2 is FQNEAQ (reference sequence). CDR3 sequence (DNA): TGTGCCAGCAGCCCAGGGACAGCCTACACTGAAGCTTTCTTT. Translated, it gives CASSPGTAYTEAFF.

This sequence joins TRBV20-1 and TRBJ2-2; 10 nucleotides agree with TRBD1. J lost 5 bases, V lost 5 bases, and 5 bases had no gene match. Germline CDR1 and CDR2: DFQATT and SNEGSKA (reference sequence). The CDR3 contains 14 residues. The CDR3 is CSARGQGGTGELFF. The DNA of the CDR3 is TGCAGTGCTCGCGGACAGGGGGGAACCGGGGAGCTGTTTTTT.

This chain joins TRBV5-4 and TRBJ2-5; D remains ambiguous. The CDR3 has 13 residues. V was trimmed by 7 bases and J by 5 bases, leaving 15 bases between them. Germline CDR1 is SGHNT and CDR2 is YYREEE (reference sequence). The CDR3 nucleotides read TGTGCCAGCGCTACTGTACCCGGGGAGACCCAGTACTTC. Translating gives CASATVPGETQYF.

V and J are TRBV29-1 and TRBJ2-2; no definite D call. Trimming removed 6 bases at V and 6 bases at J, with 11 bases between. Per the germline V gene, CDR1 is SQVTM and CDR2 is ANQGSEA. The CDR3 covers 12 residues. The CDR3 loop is CSVLSGSGELFF. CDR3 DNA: TGCAGCGTCTTGTCCGGGTCCGGGGAGCTGTTTTTT.

CDR3 DNA sequence: TGTGCCAGCAGCTTGGCTAGGGGACAGTTCTACGAGCAGTACTTC. This gives the protein CASSLARGQFYEQYF. The chain has TRBV11-2 and TRBJ2-7; 7 bases agree with TRBD1. V lost 3 bases, J lost 3 bases, and 8 bases stayed unmatched. CDR1 is SGHAT, CDR2 FQNNGV, per germline. This CDR3 has 15 residues.

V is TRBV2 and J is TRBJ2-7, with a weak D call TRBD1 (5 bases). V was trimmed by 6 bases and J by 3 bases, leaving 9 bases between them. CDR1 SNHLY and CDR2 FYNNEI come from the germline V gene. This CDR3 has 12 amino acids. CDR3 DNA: TGTGCCAGCAGAGCAGGGATCTACGAGCAGTACTTC. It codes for CASRAGIYEQYF.